The text below deals with one T cell receptor beta chain. The authors prepared the TCRbeta library with unique molecular identifiers. TCRdb re-analysed the PCR reads in MiXCR, keeping a single row per CDR3 protein. The profile shows fewer than 700,000 distinct CDR3 sequences, 13% of them singletons. Germline CDR1 is MNHEY and CDR2 is SVGEGT. V was trimmed by 2 bases and J by 9 bases, leaving 19 bases between them. CDR3 size: 15 residues. This sample is part of a study of T-cell reconstitution after alpha-beta-depleted transplantation in children. The chain joins TRBV6-2 or TRBV6-3 to TRBJ2-5; D call uncertain. The clonotype originates from a male patient between 5 and 17 years old who had a stem cell transplant for acute myeloid leukemia, so the T cells may come from the graft donor. Sequencing used PBMCs, mostly from graft donor cells, obtained 360 days after TCRalphabeta/CD19-depleted stem cell transplant. CDR3: CASSYVVAVFWAQYF. The CDR3 coding sequence is TGTGCCAGCAGTTACGTTGTGGCAGTTTTCTGGGCCCAGTACTTC.